This T cell receptor (beta chain) is from a study of regulatory T cells in long-lasting Graves disease. Described time point: newly diagnosed GD, antithyroid drugs for less than 3 months. PBMC-derived RNA was used for the TCR library. Arm-PCR of CDR3 regions with iRepertoire HTBI primers generated TCR beta libraries. TCRdb re-called the multiplex PCR reads through MiXCR, storing one row per CDR3 protein. Among 300,000 to 450,000 distinct CDR3 sequences, 15% to 17% were seen once, and the ten largest hold about 20%. The junction had 6 bases not matched to a gene; V was cut back by 4 bases and J by 1 base. Germline V gene lookup returns CDR1 SQVTM and CDR2 ANQGSEA. The CDR3 is 15 residues long.

The material was peripheral blood mononuclear cells (PBMCs), obtained at new diagnosis, from a patient treated with antithyroid drugs. The TCR originated in a female donor with Graves disease. The rearrangement links TRBV29-1 to TRBJ2-3; the match to TRBD2 covers 9 bases. In DNA, the CDR3 is TGCAGCGTTGGAACGACTAGCGGCCGCACAGATACGCAGTATTTT. Residues: CSVGTTSGRTDTQYF.